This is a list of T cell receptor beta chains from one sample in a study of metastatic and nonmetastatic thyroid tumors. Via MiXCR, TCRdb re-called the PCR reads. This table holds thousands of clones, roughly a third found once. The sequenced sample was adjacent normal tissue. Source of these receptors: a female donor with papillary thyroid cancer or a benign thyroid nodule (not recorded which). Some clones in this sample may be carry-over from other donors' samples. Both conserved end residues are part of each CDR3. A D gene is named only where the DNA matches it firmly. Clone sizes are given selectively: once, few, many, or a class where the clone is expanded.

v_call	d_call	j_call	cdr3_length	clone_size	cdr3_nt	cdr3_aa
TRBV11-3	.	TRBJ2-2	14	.	TGTGCCAGCAGCTTAGGTACCGGATCTGGGGAGCTGTTTTTT	CASSLGTGSGELFF
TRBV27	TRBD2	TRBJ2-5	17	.	TGTGCCAGCAGTACCCGACTAGCGGGACCCCCCCAAGAGACCCAGTACTTC	CASSTRLAGPPQETQYF
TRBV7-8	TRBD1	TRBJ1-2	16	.	TGTGCCAGCAGCTTAAGGGTACAGGGGGCAGTGGAGGGCTACACCTTC	CASSLRVQGAVEGYTF
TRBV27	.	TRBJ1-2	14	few	TGTGCCAGCCGTTTTGGAGCCAGACGAGGTGGCTACACCTTC	CASRFGARRGGYTF
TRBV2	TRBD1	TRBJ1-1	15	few	TGTGCCAGCAGTGCGAGACAGGGCATGAACACTGAAGCTTTCTTT	CASSARQGMNTEAFF
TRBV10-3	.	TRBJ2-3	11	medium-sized	TGTGCCATCAGTAGCACAGATACGCAGTATTTT	CAISSTDTQYF
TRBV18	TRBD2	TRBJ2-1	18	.	TGTGCCAGCTCACCTTTTGTACTCGCGGGAGGGCCAGGCAATGAGCAGTTCTTC	CASSPFVLAGGPGNEQFF
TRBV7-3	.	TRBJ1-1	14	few	TGTGCCAGCAGCTTGGAGCCCATGAACACTGAAGCTTTCTTT	CASSLEPMNTEAFF
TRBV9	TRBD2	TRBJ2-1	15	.	TGTGCCAGCAGCGCGGGGCTAGCGGGAGATAATGAGCAGTTCTTC	CASSAGLAGDNEQFF
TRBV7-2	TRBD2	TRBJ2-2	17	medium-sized	TGTGCCAGCAGCTTATTCCGGGGGGGGTGGAACACCGGGGAGCTGTTTTTT	CASSLFRGGWNTGELFF
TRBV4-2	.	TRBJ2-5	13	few	TGTGCCAGCAGCCAAGCGGGTACAGAGACCCAGTACTTC	CASSQAGTETQYF
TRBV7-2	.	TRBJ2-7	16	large	TGTGCCAGCAGCCTCCGTGGGGGGACAGCCTCCTACGAGCAGTACTTC	CASSLRGGTASYEQYF
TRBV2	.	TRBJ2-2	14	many	TGTGCCAGCACGGGGTACCTTAGCACCGGGGAGCTGTTTTTT	CASTGYLSTGELFF
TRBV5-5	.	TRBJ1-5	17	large	TGTGCCAGCAGCTTTAACTACAGGGACATAGGCAATCAGCCCCAGCATTTT	CASSFNYRDIGNQPQHF
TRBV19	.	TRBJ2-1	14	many	TGTGCCAGTAGTATTTTGACCCAGGGCTATGAGCAGTTCTTC	CASSILTQGYEQFF
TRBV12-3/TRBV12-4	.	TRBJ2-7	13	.	TGTGCCAGCAGTTTAGGTCCCGGCGGGGAGCAGTACTTC	CASSLGPGGEQYF